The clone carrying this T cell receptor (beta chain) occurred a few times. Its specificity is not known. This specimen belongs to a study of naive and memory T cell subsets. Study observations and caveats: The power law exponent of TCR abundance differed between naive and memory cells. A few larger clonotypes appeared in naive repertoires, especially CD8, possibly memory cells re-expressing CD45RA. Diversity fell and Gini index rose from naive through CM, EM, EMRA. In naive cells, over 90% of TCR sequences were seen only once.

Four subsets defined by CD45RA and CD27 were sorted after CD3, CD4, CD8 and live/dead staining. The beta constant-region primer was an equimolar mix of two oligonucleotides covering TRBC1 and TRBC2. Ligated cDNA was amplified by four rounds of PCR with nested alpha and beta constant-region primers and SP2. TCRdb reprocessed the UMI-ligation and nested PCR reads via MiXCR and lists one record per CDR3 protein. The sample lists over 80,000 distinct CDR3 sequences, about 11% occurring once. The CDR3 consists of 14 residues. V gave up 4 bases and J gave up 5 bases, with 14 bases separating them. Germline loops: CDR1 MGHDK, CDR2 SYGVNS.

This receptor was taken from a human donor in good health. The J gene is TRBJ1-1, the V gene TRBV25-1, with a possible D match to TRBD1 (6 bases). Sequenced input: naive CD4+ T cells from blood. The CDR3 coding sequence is TGTGCCAGCAGTGTGGCAGGGACAAAAACTGAAGCTTTCTTT. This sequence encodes CASSVAGTKTEAFF.